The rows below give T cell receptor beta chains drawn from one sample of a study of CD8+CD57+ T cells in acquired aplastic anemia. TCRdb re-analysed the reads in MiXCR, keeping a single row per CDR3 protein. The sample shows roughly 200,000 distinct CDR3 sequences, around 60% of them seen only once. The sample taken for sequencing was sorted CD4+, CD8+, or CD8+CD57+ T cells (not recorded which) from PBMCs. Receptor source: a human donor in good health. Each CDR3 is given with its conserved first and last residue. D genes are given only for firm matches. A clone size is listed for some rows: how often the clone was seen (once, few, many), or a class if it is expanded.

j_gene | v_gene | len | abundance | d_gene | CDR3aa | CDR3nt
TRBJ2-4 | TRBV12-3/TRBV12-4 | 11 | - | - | CASSLQNIQYF | TGTGCCAGCAGTTTACAAAACATTCAGTACTTC
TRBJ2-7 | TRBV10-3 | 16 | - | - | CAISEREGSSSYEQYF | TGTGCCATCAGTGAGAGGGAAGGGTCTAGCTCCTACGAGCAGTACTTC
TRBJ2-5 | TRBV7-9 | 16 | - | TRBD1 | CASSVLGQGGQETQYF | TGTGCCAGCAGCGTATTGGGACAGGGCGGACAAGAGACCCAGTACTTC
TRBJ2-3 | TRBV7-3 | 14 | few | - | CASSLRDGTDTQYF | TGTGCCAGCAGCTTAAGAGACGGCACAGATACGCAGTATTTT
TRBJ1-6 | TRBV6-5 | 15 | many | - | CASSYSGWENSPLHF | TGTGCCAGCAGTTACTCAGGGTGGGAGAATTCACCCCTCCACTTT
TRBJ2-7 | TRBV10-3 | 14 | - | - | CAISESKATYEQYF | TGTGCCATCAGTGAGTCGAAAGCTACCTACGAGCAGTACTTC
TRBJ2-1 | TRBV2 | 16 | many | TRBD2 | CASSVETSGENNEQFF | TGTGCCAGCAGTGTCGAGACTAGCGGGGAGAACAATGAGCAGTTCTTC
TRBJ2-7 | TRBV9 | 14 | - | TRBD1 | CASSVVDRGYEQYF | TGTGCCAGCAGCGTAGTGGACAGGGGCTACGAGCAGTACTTC
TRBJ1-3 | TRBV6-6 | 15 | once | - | CASRFRHHSGNTIYF | TGTGCCAGCAGGTTCCGGCACCACTCTGGAAACACCATATATTTT
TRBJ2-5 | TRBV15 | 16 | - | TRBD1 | CATGSTRTGYQETQYF | TGTGCCACCGGATCCACGCGGACAGGGTACCAAGAGACCCAGTACTTC
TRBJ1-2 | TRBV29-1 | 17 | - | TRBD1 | CSVEGPRETGGSYGYTF | TGCAGCGTTGAAGGACCTCGGGAAACAGGGGGAAGTTATGGCTACACCTTC